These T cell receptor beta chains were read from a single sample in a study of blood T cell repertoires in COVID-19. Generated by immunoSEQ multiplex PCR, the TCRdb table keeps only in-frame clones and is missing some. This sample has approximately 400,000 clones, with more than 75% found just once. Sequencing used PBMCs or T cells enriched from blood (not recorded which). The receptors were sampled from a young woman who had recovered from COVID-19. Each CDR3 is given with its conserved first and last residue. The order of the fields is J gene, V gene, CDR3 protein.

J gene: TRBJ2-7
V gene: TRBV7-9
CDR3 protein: CASSSTLGTGGYEQYF

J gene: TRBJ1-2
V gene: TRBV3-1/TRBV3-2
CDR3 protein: CASSQLRGFYGYTF

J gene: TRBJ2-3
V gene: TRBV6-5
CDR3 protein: CASQRLAGETDTQYF

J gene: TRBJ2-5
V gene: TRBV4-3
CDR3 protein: CASSPTSGGMKTQYF

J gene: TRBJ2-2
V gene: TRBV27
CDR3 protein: CASRLAGGLAGELFF

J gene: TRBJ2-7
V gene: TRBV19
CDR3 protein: CASGSHGTRFKEQYF

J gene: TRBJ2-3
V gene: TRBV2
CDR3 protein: CASSEKRSTDTQYF

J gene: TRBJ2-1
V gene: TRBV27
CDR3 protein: CASSPLAPTGVLRNEQFF

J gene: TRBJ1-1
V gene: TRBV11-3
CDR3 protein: CASSPGGLGTEAFF

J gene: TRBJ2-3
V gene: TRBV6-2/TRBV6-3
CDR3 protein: CASSYPVGLAGAITDTQYF

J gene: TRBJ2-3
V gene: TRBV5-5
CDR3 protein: CASTDRAFTDTQYF

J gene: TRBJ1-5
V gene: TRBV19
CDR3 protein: CASRKGGEQPQHF

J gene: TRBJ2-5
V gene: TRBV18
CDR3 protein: CASSPRTTQETQYF

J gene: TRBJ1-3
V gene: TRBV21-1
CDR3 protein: CASSRLYSGNTIYF

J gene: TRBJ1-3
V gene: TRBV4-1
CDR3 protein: CASSPWDRGGNTIYF

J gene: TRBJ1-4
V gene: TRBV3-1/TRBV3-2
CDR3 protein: CASSLDRGGEKLFF

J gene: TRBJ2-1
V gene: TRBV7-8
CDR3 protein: CASSLSHRRGRSYNEQFF

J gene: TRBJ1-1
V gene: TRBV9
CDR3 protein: CASSSRGANTEAFF

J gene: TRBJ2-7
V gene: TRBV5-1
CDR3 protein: CASSSRTGPKTYEQYF

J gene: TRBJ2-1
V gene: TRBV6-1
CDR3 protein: CASSAGGTGVYNEQFF

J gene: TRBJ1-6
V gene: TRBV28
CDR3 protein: CASSSAGAQNLYNSPLHF

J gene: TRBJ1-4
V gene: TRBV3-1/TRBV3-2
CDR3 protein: CASSRRGSNEKLFF

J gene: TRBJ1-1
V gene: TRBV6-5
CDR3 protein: CASSPRDRDVAFF

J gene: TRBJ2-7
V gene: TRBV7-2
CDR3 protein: CASSHRTGGSSYEQYF